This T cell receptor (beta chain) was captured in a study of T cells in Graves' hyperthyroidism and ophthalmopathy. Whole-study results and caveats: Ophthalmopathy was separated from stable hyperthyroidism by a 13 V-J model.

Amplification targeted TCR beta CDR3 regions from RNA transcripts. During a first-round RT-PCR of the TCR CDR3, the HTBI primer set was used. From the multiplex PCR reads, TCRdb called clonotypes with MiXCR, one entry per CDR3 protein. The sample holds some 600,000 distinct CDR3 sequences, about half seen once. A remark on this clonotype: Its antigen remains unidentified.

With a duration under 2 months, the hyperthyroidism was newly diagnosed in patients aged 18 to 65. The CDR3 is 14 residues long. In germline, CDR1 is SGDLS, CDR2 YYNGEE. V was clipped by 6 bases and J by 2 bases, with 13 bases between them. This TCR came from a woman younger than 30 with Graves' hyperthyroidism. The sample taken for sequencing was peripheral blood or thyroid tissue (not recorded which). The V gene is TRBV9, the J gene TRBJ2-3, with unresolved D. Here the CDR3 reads CASNYLGPTDTQYF. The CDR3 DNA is TGTGCCAGCAACTACCTTGGGCCCACAGATACGCAGTATTTT.